Listed below are T cell receptor beta chains from one sample, sequenced in a study of shared clonotypes between healthy human individuals. Generated by immunoSEQ multiplex PCR, the TCRdb table keeps only in-frame clones and is missing some. This sample has about 490,000 clones, with roughly 80% found just once. The sample consisted of PBMCs. Every receptor here comes from a middle-aged woman in good health. Some clones in this sample may be carry-over from other donors' samples. Each CDR3 is given with its conserved first and last residue. The order of the fields is V gene, J gene, clone size, D gene, CDR3 DNA, CDR3 protein. The D gene is left open where the match is weak. Size is omitted from some rows. Given values are once, few, many or a class for expanded clones.

TRBV6-5	TRBJ1-2	many	.	TGTGCCAGCAGTTCCCCAGGGCAGTGGTATGGCTACACCTTC	CASSSPGQWYGYTF
TRBV5-1	TRBJ2-1	.	.	TGCGCCAGCAGTTCCGTACCGGCCAATGAGCAGTTCTTC	CASSSVPANEQFF
TRBV6-1	TRBJ2-2	many	TRBD2	TGTGCCAGCAGTGGGTTAGCGGGAGATGACACCGGGGAGCTGTTTTTT	CASSGLAGDDTGELFF
TRBV19	TRBJ1-5	.	TRBD1	TGTGCCAGTAGTGGGACAGGGGGCCGTGAGCCCCAGCATTTT	CASSGTGGREPQHF
TRBV7-9	TRBJ2-5	few	.	TGTGCCAACACCCTGGGGGGCCAAGAGACCCAGCACTTC	CANTLGGQETQHF
TRBV2	TRBJ2-1	.	.	TGTGCCAGCAGTGGAGGGCGATCAAGCTCCTACAATGAGCAGTTCTTC	CASSGGRSSSYNEQFF
TRBV5-1	TRBJ1-3	.	.	TGCGCCAGCAGCCTGGGGTCTGATACATCTGGAAACACCATATATTTT	CASSLGSDTSGNTIYF
TRBV4-3	TRBJ2-7	.	.	TGCGCCAGCAGCCAAGAGGTCCGGTTTCAGCAGTACTTC	CASSQEVRFQQYF
TRBV5-4	TRBJ1-3	.	TRBD1	TGTGCCAGCAGCCCAGGGACAGGGGGCAGATCTGGAAACACCATATATTTT	CASSPGTGGRSGNTIYF
TRBV4-2	TRBJ1-2	.	.	TGTGCCAGCAGCCAAGAGCAAGCCGCTAACTATGGCTACACCTTC	CASSQEQAANYGYTF
TRBV11-2	TRBJ2-1	once	.	TGTGCCAGCAGCTTATTGAGGGTCGATGAGCAGTTCTTC	CASSLLRVDEQFF
TRBV5-1	TRBJ2-2	.	.	TGCGCCAGCAGCTTGGATACAGACACCGGGGAGCTGTTTTTT	CASSLDTDTGELFF
TRBV7-2	TRBJ2-7	.	TRBD1	TGTGCCAGCAGCCTAGCCGGACAGGGGGCATACGAGCAGTACTTC	CASSLAGQGAYEQYF
TRBV7-8	TRBJ2-6	.	TRBD2	TGTGCCAGCTACTCACGGGGGCGGTCTAGCGGGGACTCTGGGGCCAACGTCCTGACTTTC	CASYSRGRSSGDSGANVLTF
TRBV7-8	TRBJ2-3	.	.	TGTGCCAGCAGCTTAGTTCGACTACCAAGCACAGATACGCAGTATTTT	CASSLVRLPSTDTQYF
TRBV28	TRBJ2-1	.	TRBD2	TGTGCCAGCAGTTTTACTAGCGGGAGAGGAAATGAGCAGTTCTTC	CASSFTSGRGNEQFF